This TCR beta chain comes out of a study of graft-versus-host responses after intestinal transplantation. About the study: Transplant types were multivisceral, liver-intestinal, or isolated intestinal. The study's findings and limits: Marrow from the recipient contained GvH clones, some of which had appeared first in ileum or blood. Individuals carrying graft-donor T cell macrochimerism showed high graft-versus-host to host-versus-graft clonal ratios in allografts. Early post-transplant HvG declines showed an association with peak circulating GvH clone levels.

The germline V and J ends were trimmed by 1 base and 3 bases, with 4 bases remaining between them. Germline V gene sequence: CDR1 SGHVS, CDR2 FNYEAQ. This CDR3 contains 12 residues. Clones were read by immunoSEQ multiplex PCR, and TCRdb kept only the in-frame ones, dropping some. The table lists about 92,000 clones, just over 90% of them singletons. This clone was detected only a few times. Antigen: not known. Material: unstimulated CD8+ T cells sorted from spleen or lymph node cells, obtained before intestinal transplant. The source of this sequence is a human donor who received an intestinal transplant. V gene TRBV7-6 combines with J gene TRBJ2-7; D call uncertain. The CDR3 DNA follows: TGTGCCAGCAGCTTAGGGGACTACGAGCAGTACTTC. This sequence encodes CASSLGDYEQYF. The full variable domain, rest sourced from reference TRBV7-6 and TRBJ2-7, is GAGVSQSPRYKVTKRGQDVALRCDPISGHVSLYWYRQALGQGPEFLTYFNYEAQQDKSGLPNDRFSAERPEGSISTLTIQRTEQRDSAMYRCASSLGDYEQYFGPGTRLTVT.